A selection of T cell receptor beta chains follows, all from one sample in a study of blood T cell repertoires in COVID-19. Clones were sequenced by immunoSEQ multiplex PCR, and TCRdb holds only the in-frame ones, with some missing. The profile covers a few hundred thousand clones, with 80% to 90% appearing a single time and about 4.6% taken by the ten largest. The material sequenced was PBMCs or T cells enriched from blood (not recorded which). The source is a woman in her thirties who had been exposed to COVID-19. Each CDR3 is given with its conserved first and last residue. The listing skips clone size in some rows; elsewhere it reads once, few, many or a size class.

. | TRBV9 | CASSVGDRVQPQHF
. | TRBV19 | CASWEHGRVGNTIYF
. | TRBV6-1 | CASSDLTGALAKNIQYF
. | TRBV15 | CATSRAGGTGSNEQYF
once | TRBV2 | CASSPVAKNIQYF
. | TRBV19 | CASRPTSGFTDTQYF
. | TRBV24-1 | CATSSGYSTDTQYF
. | TRBV6-1 | CASSEAGRLYGYTF
. | TRBV10-3 | CAIISGEGIHGANVLTF
. | TRBV9 | CASSPKTLGRMNTGELFF
. | TRBV25-1 | CASRGPGGELFF
. | TRBV19 | CASSPLGQGDRENTEAFF
. | TRBV2 | CASSEALPGNTEAFF
. | TRBV5-1 | CASSLEPRGAEAFF
. | TRBV6-5 | CASSSGTGFNQPQHF
. | TRBV4-2 | CASSQELRTGNTEAFF
few | TRBV5-6 | CASSLVGGGASEQYF
. | TRBV2 | CASKMGQRGNYGYTF
. | TRBV11-3 | CASSRDLGAGGTQYF
. | TRBV5-5 | CASSLAGQNNYGYTF
. | TRBV2 | CASRSGVYEQYF
. | TRBV21-1 | CAKKDRPNTEAFF
. | TRBV30 | CAWSVEATQPQHF
. | TRBV28 | CASSFLHYGYTF
. | TRBV24-1 | CATSDLRGSVLKDTGELFF
. | TRBV9 | CASSTPGLRYGYTF
. | TRBV5-6 | CASSLGTGAYGYTF
. | TRBV6-5 | CASSSTVSNQPQHF
. | TRBV2 | CASSEPGTGTQPQHF
. | TRBV27 | CASTPLGASGASLYNEQFF
. | TRBV5-1 | CASSLGGPGANVLTF
. | TRBV24-1 | CATSENGGNTEAFF
. | TRBV5-1 | CASSVGGGGNYGYTF
. | TRBV7-6 | CASSQWEGLEGNTIYF
. | TRBV19 | CASSIVLARDTQYF
. | TRBV4-1 | CASSQEIGGSYEQYF
. | TRBV19 | CASSRRGDGSNEQFF
. | TRBV27 | CASRETGLLSGNTIYF
once | TRBV3-1/TRBV3-2 | CASFSGGVSNEQFF
. | TRBV6-5 | CASSHRGGSNQPQHF
. | TRBV7-2 | CASSLASPGGYTF
. | TRBV4-1 | CASSQGRGADGYGYTF
. | TRBV5-1 | CASSLEGRKQYF
. | TRBV28 | CASIRADRGGAQYF
. | TRBV24-1 | CATSDLTGNQPQHF